This T cell receptor beta chain was retrieved from a study of cytomegalovirus exposure and HLA in healthy donors. Study at large: For the approximately 400 genotyped donors, about 81% fell within the Caucasian-associated ancestry cluster.

A remark on this clone: Its antigen is as yet unknown.

Findings and caveats of the study: HLA restriction was apparent for most CMV-associated TCR beta chains in a later analysis.

The PCR was carried out with 60 Vbeta primers and 13 Jbeta primers. Sequencing used immunoSEQ multiplex PCR; TCRdb keeps in-frame clones, though not all of them. The sample includes a few hundred thousand clones, about four fifths seen only once; the top ten take 1.5% to 2.5%. Sequencing was performed on PBMCs. This receptor was taken from a woman between 40 and 55 years old in good health and CMV-seropositive.

DNA of the CDR3: TGTGCCTGGATCCACAGGGCAGGAAAGACTGAAGCTTTCTTT. Translation: CAWIHRAGKTEAFF. This chain connects TRBV30 to TRBJ1-1, with D perhaps matching TRBD1 (6 bases). Germline lookup yields CDR1 GTSNPN and CDR2 SVGIG (reference sequence). V was shortened by 4 bases and J by 5 bases, with 17 bases between the two germline ends. The length of the CDR3 is 14 residues.